Included here is one TCR beta chain sequence, with context. Its specificity is unknown. A read error is possible here, since a much larger clone lies one base away. The data were taken from a study of glioma-infiltrating T cells. The CDR3 consists of 15 residues. V was trimmed by 6 bases and J by 0 bases, leaving 13 bases between them. CDR1 and CDR2 (germline): SGHNT, YYREEE (reference sequence). General study findings and limits: Only very few CDR3 sequences appeared in both tissue and blood. Non-neoplastic patients had below-expected tissue-blood divergence, while all gliomas exceeded expectation.

Using RNA template, CDR3s of TCR alpha and beta were amplified with iRepertoire arm-PCR. Input was roughly 95-400 ng of tissue mRNA or PBMC total RNA. Each CDR3 protein is one row after TCRdb ran MiXCR on the multiplex PCR reads. The sample shows 90,000 to 100,000 distinct CDR3 sequences, 35% to 45% of them seen only once. V usage is TRBV5-4 and J usage is TRBJ2-1, with unresolved D. The clonotype originates from a human donor with low-grade glioma or glioblastoma, undergoing nonglioma brain surgery, or in good health (not recorded which). Sequenced input: glioma tissue, nonneoplastic brain tissue, or PBMCs (not recorded which). The CDR3 protein is CASNFDQSSYNEQFF. The CDR3 DNA reads as TGTGCCAGCAACTTCGACCAAAGCTCCTACAATGAGCAGTTCTTC.